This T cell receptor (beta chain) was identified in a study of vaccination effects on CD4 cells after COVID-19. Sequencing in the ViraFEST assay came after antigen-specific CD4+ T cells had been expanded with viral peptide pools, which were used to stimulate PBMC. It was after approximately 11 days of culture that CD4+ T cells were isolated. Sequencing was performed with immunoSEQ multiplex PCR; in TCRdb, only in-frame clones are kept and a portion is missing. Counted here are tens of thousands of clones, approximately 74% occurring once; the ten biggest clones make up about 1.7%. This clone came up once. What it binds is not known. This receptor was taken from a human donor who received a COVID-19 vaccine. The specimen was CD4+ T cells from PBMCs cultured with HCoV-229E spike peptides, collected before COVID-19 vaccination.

For the CDR3, the DNA is TGTGCCAGCAGCTTTGCGTCCGGAGGGACCCAGTACTTC. The encoded protein is CASSFASGGTQYF. This chain uses TRBV7-3 with TRBJ2-5, with D perhaps matching TRBD2 (5 bases). Trimming removed 3 bases from V and 7 bases from J, with 12 bases in between. This CDR3 is 13 amino acids long. Germline values: CDR1 SGHTA, CDR2 FQGTGA.